Listed below are T cell receptor beta chains from one sample, sequenced in a study of T cells in Graves' hyperthyroidism and ophthalmopathy. MiXCR was run by TCRdb on the multiplex PCR reads, yielding one entry per CDR3 protein. The table shows 450,000 to 700,000 distinct CDR3 sequences, with around 45% occurring only once. Sample: peripheral blood or thyroid tissue (not recorded which). Receptors originate from a woman between 18 and 29 years old with Graves' hyperthyroidism. Each CDR3 is given with its conserved first and last residue. The D gene is left open where the match is weak. The size of a clone is reported for some rows only, either as once, few or many, or as a class for expanded clones.

>-|TRBJ1-5|-|TRBV7-6
TGTGCCAGCAGCATAACCGGACTGAAGCAAGAGACCCAGCATTTT
CASSITGLKQETQHF
>-|TRBJ1-1|TRBD1|TRBV29-1
TGCAGCGTTGAAGGGCAATCGGGACAGGGGGGAGCTTTCTTT
CSVEGQSGQGGAFF
>many|TRBJ1-5|-|TRBV7-9
TGTGCCAGCAGCTCGACGACGGGCAATCAGCCCCAGCATTTT
CASSSTTGNQPQHF
>-|TRBJ2-4|TRBD1|TRBV7-4
TGTGCCAGCAGCCCTAGGACAGGGAAAAACATTCAGTACTTC
CASSPRTGKNIQYF
>-|TRBJ2-1|-|TRBV6-1
TGTGCCAGCAGTACATATAACAGGAGCTCCTACAATGAGCAGTTCTTC
CASSTYNRSSYNEQFF
>-|TRBJ1-2|TRBD1|TRBV29-1
TGCAGCGTTGAGCGGACAGGGACCCATGGCTACACCTTC
CSVERTGTHGYTF
>-|TRBJ1-4|-|TRBV5-4
TGTGCCAGCAGCCCCCAGGGTGATGAAAAACTGTTTTTT
CASSPQGDEKLFF
>-|TRBJ1-2|-|TRBV10-3
TGTGCCATCAGTGCCGGGGCTTGGTATGGCTACACCTTC
CAISAGAWYGYTF
>-|TRBJ1-4|TRBD1|TRBV25-1
TGTGCCAGCAGTGAGACAGGGGGCGTTGAAAAACTGTTTTTT
CASSETGGVEKLFF
>-|TRBJ2-5|TRBD1|TRBV20-1
TGCAGTGCTCGTAGGGGGCAAGATCAGCCCCAGTACTTC
CSARRGQDQPQYF
>many|TRBJ2-7|-|TRBV27
TGTGCCAGCAGTCGGCGGGTCGGGGATCGGCACTACGAGCAGTACTTC
CASSRRVGDRHYEQYF
>-|TRBJ1-2|TRBD1|TRBV29-1
TGCAGTTTCGTACAGGGGGGCTTCTATGGCTACACCTTC
CSFVQGGFYGYTF
>few|TRBJ2-3|-|TRBV7-3
TGTGCCAGCAGCCAGGGACATCAAGATACGCAGTATTTT
CASSQGHQDTQYF
>-|TRBJ2-7|-|TRBV5-4
TGTGCCAGCAGCCAACCGGGACAAGAGTACGAGCAGTACTTC
CASSQPGQEYEQYF
>-|TRBJ2-3|TRBD2|TRBV24-1
TGTGCCACCAGCTCGACTAGCGGCTACACAGATACGCAGTATTTT
CATSSTSGYTDTQYF
>-|TRBJ2-5|-|TRBV7-9
TGTGCCAGTAGTTCGGGCCCCGGAGAGACCCAGTGCTTC
CASSSGPGETQCF
>-|TRBJ1-5|-|TRBV7-2
TGTGCCAGCAGCTTAGTGGTGGTAGCGACGGTGGAAGAGACCCAGCATTTT
CASSLVVVATVEETQHF
>-|TRBJ1-2|TRBD1|TRBV11-2
TGTGCCAGCAGGTCCCGGGACAGGGGAAGCGGCTACACCTTC
CASRSRDRGSGYTF
>-|TRBJ1-6|-|TRBV10-3
TGTGCCATCAGTGTTACCCAGGAGGGTTTAGCACCCCTCCACTTT
CAISVTQEGLAPLHF
>-|TRBJ2-7|TRBD2|TRBV7-3
TGTGCCAGCAGCCCCCACAGTCCGGGAGGCTACGAGCAGTACTTC
CASSPHSPGGYEQYF
>many|TRBJ1-4|TRBD1|TRBV5-8
TGTGCCAGCAGCTTGGCCAGGGGGCATGGAGAAAAACTGTTTTTT
CASSLARGHGEKLFF
>once|TRBJ1-1|-|TRBV10-3
TGTGCCACAGGTCCTGAAGCTTTCTTT
CATGPEAFF
>many|TRBJ1-6|-|TRBV2
TGTGCCAGCCTCGTTGCAAACCCTTCACCCCTCCACTTT
CASLVANPSPLHF
>many|TRBJ1-1|TRBD1|TRBV7-2
TGTGCCAGCAGCTTAGTCAGGGGGTTGAACACTGAAGCTTTCTTT
CASSLVRGLNTEAFF
>-|TRBJ2-5|-|TRBV7-3
TGTGCCAGCAGCCCTGACACCGGGGCTTCGGGGTTCAAAGAGACCCAGTACTTC
CASSPDTGASGFKETQYF
>few|TRBJ2-7|-|TRBV5-4
TGTGCCAGCAGCTTGAGGCAGGACGAGCAGTACTTC
CASSLRQDEQYF
>-|TRBJ2-5|-|TRBV7-9
TGTGCCAGCAGCTTAGGCAATGAGCAGCCTGAGGAGACCCAGTACTTC
CASSLGNEQPEETQYF
>many|TRBJ2-7|TRBD2|TRBV6-5
TGTGCCAGCAGGGGGGCTAGCGGGAGCTGGCAGTACTTC
CASRGASGSWQYF
>-|TRBJ1-6|-|TRBV20-1
TGCAGTGCTAGAGGGGCTAGCGAAAGCTCCTATAATTCACCCCTCCACTTT
CSARGASESSYNSPLHF
>-|TRBJ1-5|-|TRBV30
TGTGCCTGGAGTTTGAGTGGGAATCAGCCCCAGCATTTT
CAWSLSGNQPQHF
>once|TRBJ1-2|-|TRBV12-5
TGTGCTAGTGGACTGCGCAACTATGGCTACACCTTC
CASGLRNYGYTF
>many|TRBJ2-5|-|TRBV12-3/TRBV12-4
TGTGCCAGCAGTTTCGCTACCTACGGGACCCAGTACTTC
CASSFATYGTQYF
>many|TRBJ1-2|TRBD1|TRBV7-2
TGTGCCAGCAGCCTCCAGGGGGGGTGGAATTATGGCTACACCTTC
CASSLQGGWNYGYTF
>many|TRBJ1-1|-|TRBV6-1
TGTGCCAGCAGTGAATATAATAAGGTCACTGAAGCTTTCTTT
CASSEYNKVTEAFF
>many|TRBJ1-5|-|TRBV9
TGTGCCAGCAGCGCCTGGGGGGGCGGCAATCAGCCCCAGCATTTT
CASSAWGGGNQPQHF
>-|TRBJ1-4|-|TRBV4-1
TGCGCCAGCAGCCAACCGACTGCTAGGGACGTTAAACTGTTTTTT
CASSQPTARDVKLFF
>few|TRBJ1-2|-|TRBV6-1
TGTGCCAGCACTACGGGACGCACAGGGTCTGCCAACTATGGCTACACCTTC
CASTTGRTGSANYGYTF
>-|TRBJ1-1|TRBD1|TRBV12-3/TRBV12-4
TGTGCCAGCACCGAAGGGGCGCAGGGGGCTGAAGCTTTCTTT
CASTEGAQGAEAFF
>many|TRBJ1-2|-|TRBV12-3/TRBV12-4
TGTGCCAGCAGTTCCACGACGGGAAACTATGGCTACACCTTC
CASSSTTGNYGYTF
>-|TRBJ2-6|-|TRBV20-1
TGCAGTGCTAGGGGCGAAGGAGACACTGGGGCCAACGTCCTGACTTTC
CSARGEGDTGANVLTF
>many|TRBJ1-1|TRBD1|TRBV10-3
TGTGCCATCAGTGGAACAGGGGCGAACACTGAAGCTTTCTTT
CAISGTGANTEAFF
>-|TRBJ2-7|-|TRBV7-7
TGTGCTAGCAGCTTAGGGCAGGGTCTGGGATTGGTCCACTACGAGCAGTACTTC
CASSLGQGLGLVHYEQYF
>-|TRBJ2-3|-|TRBV7-3
TGTGCCAGCAGCTTAACGAGCCACACAGATACGCAGTATTTT
CASSLTSHTDTQYF
>-|TRBJ2-4|-|TRBV7-3
TGTGCCAGCAGCCCCCTGAGAGCCAAAAACATTCAGTACTTC
CASSPLRAKNIQYF
>many|TRBJ2-7|-|TRBV6-6
TGTGCCAGCAGTTACTCGAATGGGGGAGTGCCCTACGAGCAGTACTTC
CASSYSNGGVPYEQYF
>-|TRBJ1-5|-|TRBV5-5
TGTGCCAGCAGTGAGACAGTAGTCAATCAGCCCCAGCATTTT
CASSETVVNQPQHF
>many|TRBJ1-1|TRBD1|TRBV11-2
TGTGCCAGCAGCTTACCCCAACGCGCAGGGGGGACTGAAGCTTTCTTT
CASSLPQRAGGTEAFF
>once|TRBJ2-7|-|TRBV15
TGTGCCACCAGCAGAGGGACTAACTTTTACGAGCAGTACTTC
CATSRGTNFYEQYF
>-|TRBJ2-2|TRBD2|TRBV10-3
TGTGCCTCCGGGGCGACTAGCGGGATGAACACCGGGGAGCTGTTTTTT
CASGATSGMNTGELFF
>many|TRBJ1-5|-|TRBV6-5
TGTGCCAGCAGTATGATGGGCAATCAGCCCCAGCATTTT
CASSMMGNQPQHF
>many|TRBJ1-6|-|TRBV12-3/TRBV12-4
TGTGCCAGCACCTTGGGGAATTCACCCCTCCACTTT
CASTLGNSPLHF
>-|TRBJ2-7|-|TRBV6-5
TGTGCCAGCAGTTACGATCAGCCATTAGCAGGTTACGAGCAGTACTTC
CASSYDQPLAGYEQYF
>-|TRBJ2-3|TRBD1|TRBV7-3
TGTGCCAGCAGCTTGAGGGGGCCAGATACGCAGTATTTT
CASSLRGPDTQYF
>-|TRBJ2-7|TRBD2|TRBV19
TGTGCCAGTAAAACTAGCGGTACCTCCTACGAGCAGTACTTC
CASKTSGTSYEQYF
>many|TRBJ1-1|-|TRBV6-1
TGTGCCAGCAGCTTAAGTTGGGAGGCGGAAACTGAAGCTTTCTTT
CASSLSWEAETEAFF
>-|TRBJ1-6|-|TRBV15
TGTGCCACCAGCAGAGCCGGGACGAACAAGAGACCCCTCCACTTT
CATSRAGTNKRPLHF
>-|TRBJ2-7|TRBD2|TRBV7-6
TGTGCCAGCAGCACCTGGACTAGTCCAAACTATGAGCGGTTCTTC
CASSTWTSPNYERFF